This TCR beta chain is drawn from a study of blood T cells in healthy people across ages. Background on the study: Every two T cells gave about one barcoded beta molecule via template switching. Study observations and caveats: Relative to aged donors, long-lived donors carried more naive CD4+ cells and displayed higher diversity.

About this clonotype itself: Its antigen is as yet unknown.

The germline gives CDR1 MNHEY, CDR2 SVGAGI. Trimming shortened V by 0 bases and J by 0 bases, and 10 bases separated the two germline ends. The CDR3 extends over 16 amino acids. A second roughly 6 to 12 cycle PCR used barcoded and J-beta primers. TCRdb ran MiXCR on the 5' RACE reads and lists one entry per CDR3 protein. Here the sample spans more than 650,000 distinct CDR3 sequences, about 20% being singletons. The donors, aged roughly 6 to 90, were healthy Caucasians from Russia. Per-sample PBMC isolation yielded at least 6.5 million cells. This TCR derives from an older man in good health. V and J are TRBV6-5 and TRBJ2-3; D not certain. Specimen: blood. CDR3: CASSYSSQLSTDTQYF. In nucleotides, the CDR3 is TGTGCCAGCAGTTACTCGAGCCAACTTAGCACAGATACGCAGTATTTT.